A selection of T cell receptor beta chains follows, all from one sample in a study of CD8 T cells in Susac syndrome. TCRdb processed the immunoSEQ multiplex PCR reads anew with MiXCR; each CDR3 protein has one entry. In the table there are approximately 170,000 distinct CDR3 sequences, 94% of which are singletons. Sequenced input: CD4+ T cells from PBMCs. These receptors came from a human donor with multiple sclerosis. CDR3s include the opening cysteine and the closing phenylalanine or tryptophan. The D gene is left open where the match is weak. Size tells how often a clone was seen (once, few, many) or the class of an expanded clone, and some rows leave it out.

v_gene,j_gene,abundance,d_gene,CDR3nt,CDR3aa
TRBV27,TRBJ1-5,once,TRBD1,TGTGCCAGCAGTTTATTCTCAGGGGGGGATCAGCCCCAGCATTTT,CASSLFSGGDQPQHF
TRBV19,TRBJ1-1,.,TRBD1,TGTGCCAGTACCCCGGGACAGGGGTCTTTTATGAACACTGAAGCTTTCTTT,CASTPGQGSFMNTEAFF
TRBV6-5,TRBJ2-5,.,.,TGTGCCAGCAGCCCCAAAAGGGTAGAGACCCAGTACTTC,CASSPKRVETQYF
TRBV29-1,TRBJ2-1,.,.,TGCAGCGTGCTCCCCCTGGACCGCTCCTACAATGAGCAGTTCTTC,CSVLPLDRSYNEQFF
TRBV12-3/TRBV12-4,TRBJ2-3,.,.,TGTGCCAGCAGCCTTACTAGGCAAGGTACGCAGTATTTT,CASSLTRQGTQYF
TRBV12-5,TRBJ2-5,.,TRBD1,TGTGCTAGTGGTACGTCCAGGGGGCAAGAGACCCAGTACTTC,CASGTSRGQETQYF
TRBV7-8,TRBJ2-1,once,TRBD2,TGTGCCAGCAGCTGGCTCCTAGCGGGAGTTGTCTATGAGCAGTTCTTC,CASSWLLAGVVYEQFF
TRBV19,TRBJ2-3,.,TRBD1,TGTGCCAGTAGTTATTCGCAGGGGGCAGATACGCAGTATTTT,CASSYSQGADTQYF
TRBV2,TRBJ2-6,.,.,TGTGCCAGCAGTGTAGGCGGGTTTGGGGCCAACGTCCTGACTTTC,CASSVGGFGANVLTF
TRBV27,TRBJ1-3,.,.,TGTGCCAGCGGACCAGCTAACTCTGGAAACACCATATATTTT,CASGPANSGNTIYF
TRBV4-2,TRBJ1-1,.,.,TGTGCCAGCAGCCGCGGGGTGAGCACTGAAGCTTTCTTT,CASSRGVSTEAFF
TRBV24-1,TRBJ2-7,.,.,TGTGCCACCAGTGATGGCTCCTACGAGCAGTACTTC,CATSDGSYEQYF
TRBV5-4,TRBJ1-5,.,.,TGTGCCAGCAGCTTGGACGGCTATAGCAATCAGCCCCAGCATTTT,CASSLDGYSNQPQHF
TRBV3-1,TRBJ1-1,.,.,TGTGCCAGCAGCCAGGGACACCTGGGCACTGAAGCTTTCTTT,CASSQGHLGTEAFF
TRBV3-1,TRBJ1-3,.,.,TGTGCCAGCAGCCAAGATTGGGCTTCGGGAAACACCATATATTTT,CASSQDWASGNTIYF
TRBV30,TRBJ2-7,.,.,TGTGCCTGGAGTGCTAGAGTTGAGCAGTACTTC,CAWSARVEQYF
TRBV20-1,TRBJ2-5,.,TRBD2,TGCAGTGCTAGTCCTCTAGCGGGAGACCAAGAGACCCAGTACTTC,CSASPLAGDQETQYF
TRBV6-2/TRBV6-3,TRBJ1-1,.,.,TGTGCCAGCGCTGGGCGGTTTTTAGAGGCTGAAGCTTTCTTT,CASAGRFLEAEAFF
TRBV29-1,TRBJ1-1,.,.,TGCAGCGTCGGAGCCATACGGGTCCACAATAGTGTTGAAGCTTTCTTT,CSVGAIRVHNSVEAFF
TRBV5-1,TRBJ2-5,.,.,TGCGCCAGCAGCTTGCGGCGGGGTCCACGAGAGACCCAGTACTTC,CASSLRRGPRETQYF
TRBV18,TRBJ2-1,.,.,TGTGCCAGCTCCCCGGACTATCCGCAGTTCTTC,CASSPDYPQFF
TRBV6-1,TRBJ1-1,.,.,TGTGCCAGCAGTTGGTCTAGGGTGAACACTGAAGCTTTCTTT,CASSWSRVNTEAFF
TRBV4-3,TRBJ2-5,.,TRBD1,TGCGCCAGCAGCCAAACGTGGACAGGGGCCCAAGAGACCCAGTACTTC,CASSQTWTGAQETQYF
TRBV29-1,TRBJ2-4,.,TRBD1,TGCAGCGTCACGACAACCTCCGGGACAGCGGAAAACATTCAGTACTTC,CSVTTTSGTAENIQYF
TRBV20-1,TRBJ2-5,.,.,TGCAGTGCCCAAAATGAGGGGGAGACCCAGTACTTC,CSAQNEGETQYF
TRBV29-1,TRBJ2-1,.,.,TGCAGCGTTGTGGCGACTCCGGGCTACAATGAGCAGTTCTTC,CSVVATPGYNEQFF
TRBV3-1,TRBJ2-1,.,TRBD2,TGTGCCAGCAGCCAAGATAGACTAGCGGGAGAGTCGCAGTTCTTC,CASSQDRLAGESQFF
TRBV20-1,TRBJ2-1,.,TRBD2,TGCAGTGCTTCTCAGGGAGGGGAGCAGTTCTTC,CSASQGGEQFF
TRBV28,TRBJ1-1,once,.,TGTGCCAGCAGTTTGCAGACGGGGGCTTTCTTT,CASSLQTGAFF
TRBV30,TRBJ2-1,.,TRBD2,TGTGCCGGCCTAGGGACTAGTCTTGAGCAGTTCTTC,CAGLGTSLEQFF
TRBV29-1,TRBJ2-5,once,TRBD1,TGCAGCGTGAGACAGGGGGATGCCAAAGAGACCCAGTACTTC,CSVRQGDAKETQYF
TRBV10-3,TRBJ2-7,.,.,TGTGCCATCAGTGCCGGTACCGCCTACGAGCAGTACTTC,CAISAGTAYEQYF
TRBV6-1,TRBJ2-7,.,.,TGTGCCAGCAGTATCTGGGGGCCCGAGCAGTACTTC,CASSIWGPEQYF
TRBV29-1,TRBJ2-7,.,TRBD1,TGCAGCGTTGAGGGTGGGCCAGGGGGCGACGACGAGCAGTACTTC,CSVEGGPGGDDEQYF
TRBV20-1,TRBJ2-7,.,.,TGCAGTGCTCCTCGGGCCGGGGGAGCCTCCTACGAGCAGTACTTC,CSAPRAGGASYEQYF
TRBV20-1,TRBJ2-5,.,.,TGCAGTGCTAGAGTGCGGGATTGGTACCAAGAGACCCAGTACTTC,CSARVRDWYQETQYF
TRBV19,TRBJ1-1,.,TRBD1,TGTGCCAGTAAGCGGGACAGTGCGGGTACTGAAGCTTTCTTT,CASKRDSAGTEAFF
TRBV3-1,TRBJ1-4,.,.,TGTGCCAGCAGCCAAGGGTCCGGGGTAACTAATGAAAAACTGTTTTTT,CASSQGSGVTNEKLFF
TRBV7-9,TRBJ2-7,.,TRBD2,TGTGCCAGCAGCTTAAGGGGTGGCGGGGGACTAGCGTGGGAGCAGTACTTC,CASSLRGGGGLAWEQYF
TRBV3-1,TRBJ2-3,.,.,TGTGCCAGCACCAAAAACCCCTATCATGAAAACACAGATACGCAGTATTTT,CASTKNPYHENTDTQYF
TRBV29-1,TRBJ2-7,.,.,TGCAGCTATGGGACTTCCTACGAGCAGTACTTC,CSYGTSYEQYF
TRBV14,TRBJ1-1,.,TRBD1,TGTGCCAGCAGCCCCTTCGGGACAGGGATCGCTGAAGCTTTCTTT,CASSPFGTGIAEAFF
TRBV5-6,TRBJ2-6,.,.,TGTGCCAGCAGCTTGGTATTGGAGACACGACGCTCTGGGGCCAACGTCCTGACTTTC,CASSLVLETRRSGANVLTF
TRBV20-1,TRBJ2-5,.,.,TGCAGTGCTAGAGATCCCCGGGATGCAGGGGCGACCCAGTACTTC,CSARDPRDAGATQYF
TRBV11-3,TRBJ2-1,.,TRBD1,TGTGCCAGCAGCTTAGAGGGACAGGGGTACAATGAGCAGTTCTTC,CASSLEGQGYNEQFF
TRBV30,TRBJ2-2,once,TRBD2,TGTGCCTGGAGTGGAGCTAGCGGGAGGACCGGGGAGCTGTTTTTT,CAWSGASGRTGELFF
TRBV30,TRBJ1-3,once,TRBD1,TGTGCCTGGAGAGACACAGGGGGCTCTGGAAACACCATATATTTT,CAWRDTGGSGNTIYF
TRBV19,TRBJ1-2,.,.,TGTGCCAGCAGTAGAGGGGAGGGCTATGGCTACACCTTC,CASSRGEGYGYTF
TRBV11-1,TRBJ1-1,.,TRBD1,TGTGCCAGCAGCTTCCAGGGACAGGGGATAAACACTGAAGCTTTCTTT,CASSFQGQGINTEAFF
TRBV19,TRBJ1-1,.,.,TGTGCCAGTAACTATCTCGACAGGATGAACACTGAAGCTTTCTTT,CASNYLDRMNTEAFF